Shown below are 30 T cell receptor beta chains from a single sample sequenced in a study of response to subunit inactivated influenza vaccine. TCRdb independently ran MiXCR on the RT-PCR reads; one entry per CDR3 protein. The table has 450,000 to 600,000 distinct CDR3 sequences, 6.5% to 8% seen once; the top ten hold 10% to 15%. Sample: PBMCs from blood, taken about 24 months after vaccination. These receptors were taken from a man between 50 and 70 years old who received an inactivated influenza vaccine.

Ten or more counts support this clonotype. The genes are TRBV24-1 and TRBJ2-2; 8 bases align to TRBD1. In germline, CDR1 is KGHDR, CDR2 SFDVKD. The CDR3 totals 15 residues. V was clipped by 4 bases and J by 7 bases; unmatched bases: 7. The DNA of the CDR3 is TGTGCCACCAGTGAGACAGACAGGGGTGGCGGGGAGCTGTTTTTT. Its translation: CATSETDRGGGELFF.

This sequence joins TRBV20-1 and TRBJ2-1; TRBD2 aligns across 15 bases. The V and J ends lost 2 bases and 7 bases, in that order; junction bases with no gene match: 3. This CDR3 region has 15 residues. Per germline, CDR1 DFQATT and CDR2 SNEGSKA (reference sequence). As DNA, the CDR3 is TGCAGTGCTAGATCCGGGACTAGCGGGGGGAATGAGCAGTTCTTC. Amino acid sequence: CSARSGTSGGNEQFF.

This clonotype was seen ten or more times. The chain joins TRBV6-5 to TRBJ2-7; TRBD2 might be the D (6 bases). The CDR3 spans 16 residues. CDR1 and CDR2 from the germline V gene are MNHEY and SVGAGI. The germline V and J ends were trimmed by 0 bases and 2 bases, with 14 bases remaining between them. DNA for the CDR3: TGTGCCAGCAGTTACTCGAACCAGCGGGCAGCCTACGAGCAGTACTTC. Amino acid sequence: CASSYSNQRAAYEQYF.

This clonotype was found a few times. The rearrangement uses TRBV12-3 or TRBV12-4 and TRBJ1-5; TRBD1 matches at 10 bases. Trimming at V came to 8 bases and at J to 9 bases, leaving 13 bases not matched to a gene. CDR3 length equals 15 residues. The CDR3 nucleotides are TGTGCCAGCCTTCGGGACAGGGGAGGCATATGGCCCCAGCATTTT. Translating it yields CASLRDRGGIWPQHF.

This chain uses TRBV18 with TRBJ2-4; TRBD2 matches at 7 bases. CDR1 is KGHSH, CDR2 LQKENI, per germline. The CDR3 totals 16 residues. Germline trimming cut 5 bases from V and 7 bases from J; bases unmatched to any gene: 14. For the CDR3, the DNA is TGTGCCAGCTCAGCGCGGGCCCAACTAGCGAGGAACATTCAGTACTTC. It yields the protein CASSARAQLARNIQYF.

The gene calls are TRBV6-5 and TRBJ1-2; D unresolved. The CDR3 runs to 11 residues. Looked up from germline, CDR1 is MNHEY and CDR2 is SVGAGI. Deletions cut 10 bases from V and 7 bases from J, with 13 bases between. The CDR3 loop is CATRRVGGYTF. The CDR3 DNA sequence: TGTGCCACCAGGCGAGTGGGTGGCTACACCTTC.

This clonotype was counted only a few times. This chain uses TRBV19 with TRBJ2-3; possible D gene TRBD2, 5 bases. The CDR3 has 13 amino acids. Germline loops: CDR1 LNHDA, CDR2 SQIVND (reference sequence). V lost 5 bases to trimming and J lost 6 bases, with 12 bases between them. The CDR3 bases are TGTGCCAGTAGTGTCCGGGAACGGGATACGCAGTATTTT. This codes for CASSVRERDTQYF.

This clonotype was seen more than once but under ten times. The CDR3 region is CSAREGNGYTF. In DNA, the CDR3 is TGCAGTGCTAGGGAGGGGAATGGCTACACCTTC. The chain combines TRBV20-1 with TRBJ1-2, with D perhaps matching TRBD1 (5 bases). V was shortened by 3 bases and J by 6 bases, with 8 bases between the two germline ends. Germline V CDR1 and CDR2: DFQATT, SNEGSKA (reference sequence). The CDR3 runs to 11 residues.

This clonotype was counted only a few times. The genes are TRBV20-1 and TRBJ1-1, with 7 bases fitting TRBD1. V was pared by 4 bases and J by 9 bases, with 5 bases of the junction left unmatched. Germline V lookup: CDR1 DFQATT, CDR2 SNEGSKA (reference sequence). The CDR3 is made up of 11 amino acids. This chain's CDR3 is CSATRQGKAFF. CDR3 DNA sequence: TGCAGTGCTACCCGACAGGGAAAAGCTTTCTTT.

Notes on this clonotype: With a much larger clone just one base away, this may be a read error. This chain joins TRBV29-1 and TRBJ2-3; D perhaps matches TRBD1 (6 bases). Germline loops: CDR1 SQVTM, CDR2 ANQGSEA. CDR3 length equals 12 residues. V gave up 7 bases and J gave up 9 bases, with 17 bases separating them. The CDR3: CSAQQGTGTQYF. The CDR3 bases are TGCAGCGCTCAACAGGGTACGGGAACGCAGTATTTT.

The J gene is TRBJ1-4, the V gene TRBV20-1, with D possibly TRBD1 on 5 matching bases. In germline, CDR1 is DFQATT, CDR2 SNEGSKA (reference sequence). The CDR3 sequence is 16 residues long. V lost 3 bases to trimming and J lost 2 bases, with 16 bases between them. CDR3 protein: CSAREAGYGTNEKLFF. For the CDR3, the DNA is TGCAGTGCTAGGGAAGCAGGGTATGGCACTAATGAAAAACTGTTTTTT.

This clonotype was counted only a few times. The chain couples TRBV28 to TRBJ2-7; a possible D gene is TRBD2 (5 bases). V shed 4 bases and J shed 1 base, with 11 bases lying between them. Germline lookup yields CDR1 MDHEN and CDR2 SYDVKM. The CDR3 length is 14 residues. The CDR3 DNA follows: TGTGCCAGCAGTTCCTTCGGGGAATCCTACGAGCAGTACTTC. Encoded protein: CASSSFGESYEQYF.

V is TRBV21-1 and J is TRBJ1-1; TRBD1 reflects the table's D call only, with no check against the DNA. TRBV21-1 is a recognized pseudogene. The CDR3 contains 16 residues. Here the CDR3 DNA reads TGTGCCAGCAGCAAAGTGGACAGGGGGCACGGCACTGAAGCTTTCTTT. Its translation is CASSKVDRGHGTEAFF.

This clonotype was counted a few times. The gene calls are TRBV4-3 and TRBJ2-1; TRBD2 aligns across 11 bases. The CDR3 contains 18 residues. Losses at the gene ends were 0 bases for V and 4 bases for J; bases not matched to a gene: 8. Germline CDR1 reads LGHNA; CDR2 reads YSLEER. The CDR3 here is CASSQDYGLAGLYNEQFF. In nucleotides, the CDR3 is TGCGCCAGCAGCCAAGATTACGGACTAGCGGGCCTATACAATGAGCAGTTCTTC.

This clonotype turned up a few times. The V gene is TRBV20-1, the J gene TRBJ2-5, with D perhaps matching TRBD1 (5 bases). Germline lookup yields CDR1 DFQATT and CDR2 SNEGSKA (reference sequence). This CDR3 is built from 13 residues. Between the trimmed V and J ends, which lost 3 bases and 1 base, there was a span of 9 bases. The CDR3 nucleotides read TGCAGTGCTAGGGACACCCTCCAAGAGACCCAGTACTTC. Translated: CSARDTLQETQYF.

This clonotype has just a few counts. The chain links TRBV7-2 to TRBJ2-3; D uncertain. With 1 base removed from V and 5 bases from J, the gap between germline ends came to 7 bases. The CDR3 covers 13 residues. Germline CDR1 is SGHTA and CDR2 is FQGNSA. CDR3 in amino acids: CASSLGSRDTQYF. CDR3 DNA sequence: TGTGCCAGCAGCTTAGGTTCCCGAGATACGCAGTATTTT.

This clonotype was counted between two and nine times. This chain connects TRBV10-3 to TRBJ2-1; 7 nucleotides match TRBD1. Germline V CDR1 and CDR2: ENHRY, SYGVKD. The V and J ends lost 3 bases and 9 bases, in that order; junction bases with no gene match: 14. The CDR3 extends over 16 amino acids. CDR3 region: CAISEGFGVPGGEQFF. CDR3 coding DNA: TGTGCCATCAGTGAAGGTTTCGGGGTCCCAGGGGGTGAGCAGTTCTTC.

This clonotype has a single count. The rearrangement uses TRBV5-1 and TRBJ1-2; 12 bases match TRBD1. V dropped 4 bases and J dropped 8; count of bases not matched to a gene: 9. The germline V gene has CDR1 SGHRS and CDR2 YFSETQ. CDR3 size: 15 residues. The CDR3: CASSAGQGAVGGYTF. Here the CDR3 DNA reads TGCGCCAGCAGCGCGGGACAGGGGGCAGTTGGCGGCTACACCTTC.

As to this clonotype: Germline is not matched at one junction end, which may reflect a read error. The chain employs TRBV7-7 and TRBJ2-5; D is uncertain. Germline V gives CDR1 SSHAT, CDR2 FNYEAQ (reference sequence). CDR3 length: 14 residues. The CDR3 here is CASSFSLTSETQYF. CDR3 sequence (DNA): TGTGCTAGCAGCTTTTCCTTAACCTCAGAGACCCAGTACTTC.

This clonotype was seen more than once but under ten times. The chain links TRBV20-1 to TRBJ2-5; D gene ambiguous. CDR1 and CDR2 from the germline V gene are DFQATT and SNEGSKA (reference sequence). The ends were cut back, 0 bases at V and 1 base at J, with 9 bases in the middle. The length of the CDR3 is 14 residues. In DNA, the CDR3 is TGCAGTGCTAGAGAGCGGATCGCCCAAGAGACCCAGTACTTC. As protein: CSARERIAQETQYF.

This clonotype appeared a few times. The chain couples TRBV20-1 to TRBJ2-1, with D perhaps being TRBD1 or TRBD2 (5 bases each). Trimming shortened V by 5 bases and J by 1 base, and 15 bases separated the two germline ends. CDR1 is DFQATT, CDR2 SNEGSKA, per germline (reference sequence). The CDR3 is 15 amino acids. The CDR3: CSAQPGRRSYNEQFF. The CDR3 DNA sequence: TGCAGTGCTCAGCCGGGACGGCGATCCTACAATGAGCAGTTCTTC.

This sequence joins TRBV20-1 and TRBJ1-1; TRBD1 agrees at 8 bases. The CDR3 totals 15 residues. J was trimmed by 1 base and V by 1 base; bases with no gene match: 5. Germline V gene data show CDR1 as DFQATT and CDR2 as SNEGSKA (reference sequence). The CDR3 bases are TGCAGTGCTAGAGTCAGGGGGCTCAGGAACACTGAAGCTTTCTTT. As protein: CSARVRGLRNTEAFF.

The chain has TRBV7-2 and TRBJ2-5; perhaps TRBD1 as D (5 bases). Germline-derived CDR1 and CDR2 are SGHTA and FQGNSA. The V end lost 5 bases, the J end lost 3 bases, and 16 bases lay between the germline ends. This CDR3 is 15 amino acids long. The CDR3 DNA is TGTGCCAGCAGCCCGAGACAGTTAGGGGAAGAGACCCAGTACTTC. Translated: CASSPRQLGEETQYF.

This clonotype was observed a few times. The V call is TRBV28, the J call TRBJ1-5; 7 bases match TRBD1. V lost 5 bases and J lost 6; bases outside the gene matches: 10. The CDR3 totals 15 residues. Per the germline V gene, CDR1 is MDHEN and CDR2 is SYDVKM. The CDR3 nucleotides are TGTGCCAGCAGTCCCTCCGGGACAGCCTTTCAGCCCCAGCATTTT. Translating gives CASSPSGTAFQPQHF.

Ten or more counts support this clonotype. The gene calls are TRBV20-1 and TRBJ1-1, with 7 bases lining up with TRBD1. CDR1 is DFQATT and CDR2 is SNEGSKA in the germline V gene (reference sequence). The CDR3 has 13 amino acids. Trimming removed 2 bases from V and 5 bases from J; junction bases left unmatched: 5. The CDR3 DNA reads TGCAGTGCTAGACGACAGGGACGGACTGAAGCTTTCTTT. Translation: CSARRQGRTEAFF.

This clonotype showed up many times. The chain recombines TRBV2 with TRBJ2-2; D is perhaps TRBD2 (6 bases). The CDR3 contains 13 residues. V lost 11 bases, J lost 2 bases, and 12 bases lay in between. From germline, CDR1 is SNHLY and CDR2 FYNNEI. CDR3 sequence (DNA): TGTGCCGGGGGACTGGCAAACACCGGGGAGCTGTTTTTT. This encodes CAGGLANTGELFF.

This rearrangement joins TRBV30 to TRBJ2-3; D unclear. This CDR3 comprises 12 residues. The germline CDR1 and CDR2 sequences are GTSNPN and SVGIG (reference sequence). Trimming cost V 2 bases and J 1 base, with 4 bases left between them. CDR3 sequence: CAWSWGTDTQYF. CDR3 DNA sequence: TGTGCCTGGAGTTGGGGCACAGATACGCAGTATTTT.

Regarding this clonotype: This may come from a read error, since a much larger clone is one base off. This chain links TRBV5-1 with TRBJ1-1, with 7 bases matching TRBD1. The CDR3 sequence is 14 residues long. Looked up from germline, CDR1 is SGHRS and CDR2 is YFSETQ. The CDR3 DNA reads TGCGCCGGCAGCTTGGGACAGATGAACACTGAAGCTTTCTTT. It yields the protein CAGSLGQMNTEAFF.

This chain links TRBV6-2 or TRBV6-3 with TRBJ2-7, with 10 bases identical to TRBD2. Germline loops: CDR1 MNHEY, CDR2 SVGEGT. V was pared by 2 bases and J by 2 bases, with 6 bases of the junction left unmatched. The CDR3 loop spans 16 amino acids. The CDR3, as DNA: TGTGCCAGCAGTTACCCGGGACTAGCGCACCCCTACGAGCAGTACTTC. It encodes CASSYPGLAHPYEQYF.

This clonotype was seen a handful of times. This CDR3 reads CSASSRRWTDTQYF. The CDR3 bases are TGCAGTGCTAGTTCCCGGCGGTGGACAGATACGCAGTATTTT. The chain joins TRBV20-1 to TRBJ2-3; D unresolved. This CDR3 is built from 14 residues. Germline V CDR1 and CDR2: DFQATT, SNEGSKA (reference sequence). V lost 3 bases to trimming and J lost 3 bases, with 13 bases between them.